A selection of T cell receptor beta chains follows, all from one sample in a study of CD8 T cells in Susac syndrome. Each CDR3 protein gets one entry after TCRdb re-called the immunoSEQ multiplex PCR reads with MiXCR. The sample carries 240,000 or so distinct CDR3 sequences, almost 97% recorded once. Source material: CD4+ T cells from PBMCs. The receptor set was obtained from a human donor with Susac syndrome. The CDR3 runs from the conserved cysteine through the conserved F or W. The D gene is left open where the match is weak. Clone size, where shown, is once, few, many, or a class for clones that have expanded.

size | J | V | D | CDR3 | DNA
. | TRBJ2-1 | TRBV30 | . | CAWRAGGHYNEQFF | TGTGCCTGGAGGGCGGGCGGGCACTACAATGAGCAGTTCTTC
. | TRBJ2-7 | TRBV12-2 | . | CASRFTSGRDFHPLYEQYF | TGTGCAAGTCGCTTTACTAGCGGGAGAGACTTTCACCCATTGTACGAGCAGTACTTC
once | TRBJ2-7 | TRBV18 | . | CASSPHEQYF | TGTGCCAGCTCACCCCACGAGCAGTACTTC
. | TRBJ1-4 | TRBV30 | . | CAWSFSLATNEKLFF | TGTGCCTGGAGTTTCAGCCTTGCAACTAATGAAAAACTGTTTTTT
. | TRBJ2-6 | TRBV2 | . | CASKSGSGANVLTF | TGTGCCAGCAAATCAGGTTCTGGGGCCAACGTCCTGACTTTC
. | TRBJ1-4 | TRBV3-1 | . | CASSPPGPGGKLFF | TGTGCCAGCAGTCCACCGGGCCCTGGGGGAAAACTGTTTTTT
. | TRBJ1-1 | TRBV2 | TRBD1 | CASSEDGQVGTEAFF | TGTGCCAGCAGTGAAGACGGACAGGTGGGCACTGAAGCTTTCTTT
. | TRBJ1-2 | TRBV20-1 | TRBD1 | CSARSQGAGGYTF | TGCAGTGCTAGATCCCAGGGGGCTGGTGGCTACACCTTC
. | TRBJ2-3 | TRBV21-1 | . | CASTRQYTDTQYF | TGTGCCAGCACCAGACAGTACACAGATACGCAGTATTTT
. | TRBJ2-2 | TRBV6-4 | . | CASSEGSFTGELFF | TGTGCCAGCAGTGAGGGGTCTTTCACCGGGGAGCTGTTTTTT
once | TRBJ2-1 | TRBV10-3 | TRBD2 | CAISETSGNNEQFF | TGTGCCATCAGTGAGACTAGCGGAAACAATGAGCAGTTCTTC
once | TRBJ1-1 | TRBV27 | TRBD1 | CASSFLRTGNTEAFF | TGTGCCAGCAGTTTCCTCAGGACAGGGAACACTGAAGCTTTCTTT
. | TRBJ2-3 | TRBV9 | . | CASSVVSSTDTQFF | TGTGCCAGCAGCGTAGTTAGTAGCACAGATACGCAGTTTTTT
. | TRBJ2-5 | TRBV20-1 | . | CSGRLVQETQYF | TGCAGTGGCAGGCTGGTCCAAGAGACCCAGTACTTC
. | TRBJ2-1 | TRBV30 | . | CAWSDPTYNEQFF | TGTGCCTGGAGTGACCCCACCTACAATGAGCAGTTCTTC
. | TRBJ2-5 | TRBV2 | TRBD1 | CASVRDRGTQETQYF | TGTGCCAGCGTCCGGGACAGGGGTACCCAAGAGACCCAGTACTTC
. | TRBJ2-4 | TRBV28 | TRBD1 | CASSRTGGLAKNIQYF | TGTGCCAGCAGCAGGACAGGGGGCCTAGCCAAAAACATTCAGTACTTC
. | TRBJ2-3 | TRBV25-1 | . | CASSESGPDTQYF | TGTGCCAGCAGTGAATCTGGTCCAGATACGCAGTATTTT
. | TRBJ1-2 | TRBV29-1 | . | CSVEFGDGPQGYTF | TGCAGCGTTGAATTTGGGGACGGACCACAAGGCTACACCTTC
. | TRBJ2-5 | TRBV5-1 | TRBD2 | CASSYRLAGETQYF | TGCGCCAGCAGCTACAGACTAGCGGGAGAGACCCAGTACTTC
. | TRBJ2-2 | TRBV5-4 | . | CASSPWADFSGELFF | TGTGCCAGCAGCCCATGGGCGGATTTTTCCGGGGAGCTGTTTTTT
. | TRBJ1-2 | TRBV19 | . | CASSPSDSYGYTF | TGTGCCAGTAGTCCCTCCGACAGCTATGGCTACACCTTC
. | TRBJ2-7 | TRBV6-2/TRBV6-3 | . | CASSPGMDEYEQYF | TGTGCCAGCAGCCCGGGCATGGACGAGTACGAGCAGTACTTC
. | TRBJ1-2 | TRBV28 | . | CASSRAPDYGYTF | TGTGCCAGCAGTCGAGCCCCCGATTATGGCTACACCTTC
. | TRBJ1-1 | TRBV9 | . | CASSVIWEATEAFF | TGTGCCAGCAGCGTGATCTGGGAAGCCACTGAAGCTTTCTTT
. | TRBJ2-1 | TRBV20-1 | . | CSAKGGVREPNEQFF | TGCAGTGCTAAGGGGGGGGTTCGCGAACCTAATGAGCAGTTCTTC
. | TRBJ2-1 | TRBV20-1 | TRBD1 | CSARTGGGEQFF | TGCAGTGCAAGGACAGGGGGCGGTGAGCAGTTCTTC
. | TRBJ1-5 | TRBV29-1 | TRBD1 | CSASTGGGQPQHF | TGCAGCGCTTCTACAGGGGGAGGACAGCCCCAGCATTTT
. | TRBJ2-3 | TRBV29-1 | . | CSVEDITDTQYF | TGCAGCGTTGAAGATATCACAGATACGCAGTATTTT
. | TRBJ2-7 | TRBV28 | . | CASSSAGEPYEQYF | TGTGCCAGCAGTTCGGCCGGGGAGCCCTACGAGCAGTACTTC
. | TRBJ2-3 | TRBV29-1 | . | CSSAARGTPSVEYF | TGCAGCTCCGCGGCGCGCGGGACACCATCGGTGGAGTATTTT
. | TRBJ2-7 | TRBV3-1 | TRBD1 | CASSQETTGPYEQYF | TGTGCCAGCAGCCAAGAGACGACAGGGCCCTACGAGCAGTACTTC
. | TRBJ2-1 | TRBV19 | . | CASSRYRGGAYNEQFF | TGTGCCAGTAGCCGTTATAGAGGGGGGGCCTACAATGAGCAGTTCTTC
. | TRBJ2-5 | TRBV25-1 | TRBD2 | CASSEGGLAGRRETQYF | TGTGCCAGCAGTGAAGGGGGGCTAGCGGGAAGAAGAGAGACCCAGTACTTC
. | TRBJ2-1 | TRBV12-3/TRBV12-4 | TRBD2 | CASSLTAGGDNEQFF | TGTGCCAGCAGTTTAACAGCGGGAGGGGACAATGAGCAGTTCTTC
. | TRBJ2-1 | TRBV10-1 | TRBD1 | CASNQDRGVNEQFF | TGCGCCAGCAACCAGGACAGGGGAGTCAATGAGCAGTTCTTC
. | TRBJ2-1 | TRBV20-1 | . | CSARDDRGWTSNEQFF | TGCAGTGCTAGAGATGATAGGGGTTGGACTTCCAATGAGCAGTTCTTC
. | TRBJ2-7 | TRBV9 | TRBD2 | CASSVKAGSSSYEQYF | TGTGCCAGCAGCGTGAAAGCGGGAAGCAGCTCCTACGAGCAGTACTTC
. | TRBJ1-1 | TRBV5-1 | TRBD1 | CASSYGQGNTEAFF | TGCGCCAGCAGCTACGGACAGGGGAACACTGAAGCTTTCTTT
. | TRBJ1-5 | TRBV28 | . | CASRLAGTNSNQPQHF | TGTGCCAGCCGACTAGCTGGGACAAATAGCAATCAGCCCCAGCATTTT
. | TRBJ1-1 | TRBV29-1 | . | CSGFRMLNTEAFF | TGCAGCGGATTTCGTATGCTGAACACTGAAGCTTTCTTT
. | TRBJ1-2 | TRBV5-4 | TRBD1 | CASSRQGEDGYTF | TGTGCCAGCAGCCGACAGGGAGAAGATGGCTACACCTTC
. | TRBJ1-2 | TRBV9 | . | CASSVVQGGWYGYTF | TGTGCCAGCAGCGTTGTCCAGGGAGGTTGGTATGGCTACACCTTC
. | TRBJ2-7 | TRBV7-3 | . | CASSFGRAYEQYF | TGTGCCAGCAGCTTTGGGCGGGCCTACGAGCAGTACTTC
. | TRBJ1-2 | TRBV3-1 | TRBD1 | CASSPRIYRGIWGYTF | TGTGCCAGCAGCCCCCGAATTTACAGGGGTATTTGGGGCTACACCTTC
. | TRBJ1-1 | TRBV19 | . | CASSKQQGKGAFF | TGTGCCAGTAGTAAACAACAGGGAAAAGGAGCTTTCTTT
. | TRBJ2-7 | TRBV12-3/TRBV12-4 | . | CASSFPSTSSYEQYF | TGTGCCAGCAGTTTTCCCAGCACTTCCTCCTACGAGCAGTACTTC
. | TRBJ2-7 | TRBV20-1 | . | CSARDSSNYEQYF | TGCAGTGCTAGGGACAGTTCGAACTACGAGCAGTACTTC
. | TRBJ1-1 | TRBV29-1 | . | CSVKRTVDRDTEAFF | TGCAGCGTAAAAAGGACAGTTGATCGGGACACTGAAGCTTTCTTT
. | TRBJ2-1 | TRBV25-1 | . | CASSESKERLALHEQFF | TGTGCCAGCAGTGAATCAAAGGAGAGGCTGGCCCTCCATGAGCAGTTCTTC
once | TRBJ2-7 | TRBV25-1 | . | CASSPPKRGPLRYEQYF | TGTGCCAGCAGTCCTCCCAAGAGAGGCCCCCTCCGCTACGAGCAGTACTTC